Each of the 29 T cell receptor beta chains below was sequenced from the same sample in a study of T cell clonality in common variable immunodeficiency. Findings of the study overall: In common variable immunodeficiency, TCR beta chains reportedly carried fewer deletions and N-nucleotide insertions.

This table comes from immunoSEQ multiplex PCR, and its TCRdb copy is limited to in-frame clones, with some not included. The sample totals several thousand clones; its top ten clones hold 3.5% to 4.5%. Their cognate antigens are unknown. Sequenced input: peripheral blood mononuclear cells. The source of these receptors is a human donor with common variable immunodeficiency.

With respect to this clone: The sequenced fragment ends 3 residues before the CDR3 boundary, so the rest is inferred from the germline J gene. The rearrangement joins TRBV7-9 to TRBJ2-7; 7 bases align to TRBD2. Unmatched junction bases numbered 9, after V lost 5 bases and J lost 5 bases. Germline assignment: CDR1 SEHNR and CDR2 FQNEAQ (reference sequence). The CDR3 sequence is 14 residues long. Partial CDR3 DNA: TGTGCCAGCAGCGTCGCGGGGGTATGGGACGAG. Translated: CASSVAGVWDE. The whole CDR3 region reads CASSVAGVWDEQYF.

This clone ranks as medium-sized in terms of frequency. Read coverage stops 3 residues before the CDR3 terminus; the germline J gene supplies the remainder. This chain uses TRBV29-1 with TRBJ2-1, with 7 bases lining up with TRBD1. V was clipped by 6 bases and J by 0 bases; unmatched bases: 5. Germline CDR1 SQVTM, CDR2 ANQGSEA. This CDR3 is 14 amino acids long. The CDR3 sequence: CSVGQRRSYNEQFF. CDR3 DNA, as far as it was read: TGCAGCGTGGGACAGCGTCGCTCCTACAATGAG.

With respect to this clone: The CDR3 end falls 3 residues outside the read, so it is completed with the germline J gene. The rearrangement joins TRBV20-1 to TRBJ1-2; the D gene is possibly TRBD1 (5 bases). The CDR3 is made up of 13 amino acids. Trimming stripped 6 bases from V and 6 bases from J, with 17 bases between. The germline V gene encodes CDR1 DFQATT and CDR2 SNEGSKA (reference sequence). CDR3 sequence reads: CSALPGHQDGYTF. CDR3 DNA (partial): TGCAGTGCCCTCCCCGGACACCAGGATGGC.

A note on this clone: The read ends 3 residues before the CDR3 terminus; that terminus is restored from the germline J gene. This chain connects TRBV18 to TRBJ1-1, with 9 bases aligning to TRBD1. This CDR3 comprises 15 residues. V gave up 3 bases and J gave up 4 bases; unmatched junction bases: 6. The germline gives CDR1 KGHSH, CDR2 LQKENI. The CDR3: CASSPGQGRGTEAFF. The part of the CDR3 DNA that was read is TGTGCCAGCTCACCGGGACAGGGTAGAGGCACTGAA.

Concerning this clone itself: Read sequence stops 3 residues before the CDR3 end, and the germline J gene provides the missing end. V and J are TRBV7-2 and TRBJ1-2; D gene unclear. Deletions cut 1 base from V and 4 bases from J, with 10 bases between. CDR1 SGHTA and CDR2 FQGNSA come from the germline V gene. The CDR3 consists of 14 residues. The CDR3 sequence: CASSLGGGFYGYTF. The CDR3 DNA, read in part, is TGTGCCAGCAGCTTAGGTGGCGGATTCTATGGC.

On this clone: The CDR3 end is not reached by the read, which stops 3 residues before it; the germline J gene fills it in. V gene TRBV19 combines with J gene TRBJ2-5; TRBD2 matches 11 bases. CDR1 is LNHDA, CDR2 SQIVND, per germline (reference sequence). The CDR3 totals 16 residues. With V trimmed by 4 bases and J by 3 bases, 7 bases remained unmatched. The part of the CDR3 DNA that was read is TGTGCCAGTAGTAATCGGGTAGCGGGGGGGAAAGAGACC. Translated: CASSNRVAGGKET. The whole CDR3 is CASSNRVAGGKETQYF.

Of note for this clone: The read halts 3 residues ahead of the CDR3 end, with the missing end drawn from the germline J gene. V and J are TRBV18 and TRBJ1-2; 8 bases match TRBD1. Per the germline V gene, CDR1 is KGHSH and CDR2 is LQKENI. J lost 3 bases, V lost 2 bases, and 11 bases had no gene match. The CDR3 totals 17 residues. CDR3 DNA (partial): TGTGCCAGCTCACCATCTAGCAGGGGGCGGTCGGACTATGGC. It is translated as CASSPSSRGRSDYG. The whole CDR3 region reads CASSPSSRGRSDYGYTF.

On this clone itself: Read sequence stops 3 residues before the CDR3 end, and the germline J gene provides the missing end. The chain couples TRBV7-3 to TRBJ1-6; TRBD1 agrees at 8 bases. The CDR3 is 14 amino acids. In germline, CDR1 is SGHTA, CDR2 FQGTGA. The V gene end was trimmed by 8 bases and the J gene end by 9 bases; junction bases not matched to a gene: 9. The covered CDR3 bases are TGTGCCAGCCGACAGGGGCAAATAGGTTCACCC. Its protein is CASRQGQIGSP. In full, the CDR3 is CASRQGQIGSPLHF.

CDR3 amino acids: CASSALLAGAGEQFF. The covered CDR3 bases are TGTGCCAGCAGTGCATTACTAGCGGGAGCGGGTGAG. The gene calls are TRBV2 and TRBJ2-1, with 11 bases lining up with TRBD2. The CDR3 end falls 3 residues outside the read, so it is completed with the germline J gene. Germline V gene lookup returns CDR1 SNHLY and CDR2 FYNNEI. This CDR3 comprises 15 residues. Trimming at V came to 4 bases and at J to 9 bases, leaving 8 bases not matched to a gene. The complete variable domain, with remaining parts taken from reference TRBV2 and TRBJ2-1, reads EPEVTQTPSHQVTQMGQEVILRCVPISNHLYFYWYRQILGQKVEFLVSFYNNEISEKSEIFDDQFSVERPDGSNFTLKIRSTKLEDSAMYFCASSALLAGAGEQFFGPGTRLTVL.

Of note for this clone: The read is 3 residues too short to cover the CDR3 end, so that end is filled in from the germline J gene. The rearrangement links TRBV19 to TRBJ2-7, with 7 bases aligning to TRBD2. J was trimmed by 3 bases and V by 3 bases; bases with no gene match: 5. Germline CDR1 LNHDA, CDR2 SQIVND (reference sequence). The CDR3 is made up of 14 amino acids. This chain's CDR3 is CASSMVAGRYEQYF. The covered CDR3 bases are TGTGCCAGTAGTATGGTAGCGGGCCGCTACGAG.

The DNA read from the CDR3 is TGTGCCAGCAGCTTCAGACAGAGCTCCTACAATGAG. Translated: CASSFRQSSYNE. The whole CDR3 reads CASSFRQSSYNEQFF. This chain uses TRBV7-3 with TRBJ2-1, with D possibly TRBD1 on 5 matching bases. The read gets to within 3 residues of the CDR3 end, and the germline J gene fills in the rest. With 3 bases removed from V and 0 bases from J, the gap between germline ends came to 9 bases. The germline V gene encodes CDR1 SGHTA and CDR2 FQGTGA. CDR3 length: 15 amino acids. Full variable domain (remainder filled in from reference TRBV7-3 and TRBJ2-1): GAGVSQTPSNKVTEKGKYVELRCDPISGHTALYWYRQSLGQGPEFLIYFQGTGAADDSGLPNDRFFAVRPEGSVSTLKIQRTERGDSAVYLCASSFRQSSYNEQFFGPGTRLTVL.

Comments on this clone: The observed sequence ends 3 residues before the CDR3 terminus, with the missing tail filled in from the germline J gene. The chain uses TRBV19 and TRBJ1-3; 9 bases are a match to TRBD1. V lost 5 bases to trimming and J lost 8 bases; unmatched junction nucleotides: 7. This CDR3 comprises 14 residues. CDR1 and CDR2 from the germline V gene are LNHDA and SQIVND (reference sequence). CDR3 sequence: CASSPMDRGHTIYF. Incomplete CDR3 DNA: TGTGCCAGTAGTCCTATGGACAGGGGACACACC.

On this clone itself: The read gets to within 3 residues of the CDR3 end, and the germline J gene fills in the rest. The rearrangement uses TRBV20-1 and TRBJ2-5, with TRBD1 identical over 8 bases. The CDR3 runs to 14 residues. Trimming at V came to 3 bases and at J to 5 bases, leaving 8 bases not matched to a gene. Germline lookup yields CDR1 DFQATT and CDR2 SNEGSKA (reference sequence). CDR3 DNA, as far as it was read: TGCAGTGCTAGTTCGAGACAGGGGTACGAGACC. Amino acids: CSASSRQGYET. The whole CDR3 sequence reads CSASSRQGYETQYF.

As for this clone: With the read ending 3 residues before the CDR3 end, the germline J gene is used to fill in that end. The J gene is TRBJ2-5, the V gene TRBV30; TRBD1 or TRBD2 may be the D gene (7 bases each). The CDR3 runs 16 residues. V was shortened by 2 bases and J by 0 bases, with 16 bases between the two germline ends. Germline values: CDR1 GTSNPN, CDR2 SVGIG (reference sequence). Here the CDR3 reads CAWSRAGGGYQETQYF. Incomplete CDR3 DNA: TGTGCCTGGAGTAGGGCAGGGGGAGGGTACCAAGAGACC.

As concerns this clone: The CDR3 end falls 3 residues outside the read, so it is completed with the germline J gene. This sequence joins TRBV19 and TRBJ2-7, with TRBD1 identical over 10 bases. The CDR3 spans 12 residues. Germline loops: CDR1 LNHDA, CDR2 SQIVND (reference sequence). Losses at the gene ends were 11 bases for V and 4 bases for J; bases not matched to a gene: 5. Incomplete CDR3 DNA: TGTGCCTCCGGGACAGGGGTATACGAG. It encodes CASGTGVYE. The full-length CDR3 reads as CASGTGVYEQYF.

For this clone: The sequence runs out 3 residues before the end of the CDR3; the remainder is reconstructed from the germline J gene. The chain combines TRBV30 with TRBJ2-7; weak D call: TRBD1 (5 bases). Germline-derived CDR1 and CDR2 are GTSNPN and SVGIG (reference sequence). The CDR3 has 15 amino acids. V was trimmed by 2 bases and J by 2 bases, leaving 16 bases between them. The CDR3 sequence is CAWSSGAVGTYEQYF. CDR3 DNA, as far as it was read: TGTGCCTGGAGTAGTGGGGCGGTCGGAACCTACGAG.

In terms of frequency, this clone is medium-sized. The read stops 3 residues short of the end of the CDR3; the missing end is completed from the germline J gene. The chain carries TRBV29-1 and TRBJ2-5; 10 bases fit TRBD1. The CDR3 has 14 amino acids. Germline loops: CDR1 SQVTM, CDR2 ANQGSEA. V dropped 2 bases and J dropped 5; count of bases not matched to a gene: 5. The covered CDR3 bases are TGCAGCGTTGAATCGGACAGGGGGACGGAGACC. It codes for CSVESDRGTET. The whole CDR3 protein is CSVESDRGTETQYF. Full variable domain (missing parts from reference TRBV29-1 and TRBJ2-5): SAVISQKPSRDICQRGTSLTIQCQVDSQVTMMFWYRQQPGQSLTLIATANQGSEATYESGFVIDKFPISRPNLTFSTLTVSNMSPEDSSIYLCSVESDRGTETQYFGPGTRLLVL.

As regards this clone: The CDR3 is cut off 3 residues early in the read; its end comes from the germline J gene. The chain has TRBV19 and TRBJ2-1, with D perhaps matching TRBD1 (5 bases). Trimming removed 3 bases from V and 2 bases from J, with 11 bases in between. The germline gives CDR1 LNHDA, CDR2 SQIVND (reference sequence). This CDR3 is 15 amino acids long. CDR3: CASSMEGVAYNEQFF. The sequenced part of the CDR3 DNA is TGTGCCAGTAGTATGGAAGGGGTGGCCTACAATGAG.

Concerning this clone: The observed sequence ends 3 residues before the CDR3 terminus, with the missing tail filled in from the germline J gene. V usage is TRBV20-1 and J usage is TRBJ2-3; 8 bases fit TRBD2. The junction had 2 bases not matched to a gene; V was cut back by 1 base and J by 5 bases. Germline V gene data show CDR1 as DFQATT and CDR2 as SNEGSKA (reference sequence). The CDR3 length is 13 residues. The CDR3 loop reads CSARVAGLDTQYF. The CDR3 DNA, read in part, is TGCAGTGCTAGAGTAGCGGGATTAGATACG.

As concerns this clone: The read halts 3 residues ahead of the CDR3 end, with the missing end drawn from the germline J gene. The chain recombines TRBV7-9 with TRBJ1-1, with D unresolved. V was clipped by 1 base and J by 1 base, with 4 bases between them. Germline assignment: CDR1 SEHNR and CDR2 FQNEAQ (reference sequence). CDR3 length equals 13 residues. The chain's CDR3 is CASSLGANTEAFF. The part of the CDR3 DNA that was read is TGTGCCAGCAGCTTAGGGGCGAACACTGAA.

Here the CDR3 reads CAWTGGWTEAFF. The sequenced CDR3 bases are TGTGCCTGGACGGGGGGTTGGACTGAA. V gene TRBV30 combines with J gene TRBJ1-1, with a tentative D call TRBD1 (5 bases). The read halts 3 residues ahead of the CDR3 end, with the missing end drawn from the germline J gene. CDR1 is GTSNPN and CDR2 is SVGIG in the germline V gene (reference sequence). The germline V and J ends were trimmed by 4 bases and 5 bases, with 11 bases remaining between them. The CDR3 totals 12 residues.

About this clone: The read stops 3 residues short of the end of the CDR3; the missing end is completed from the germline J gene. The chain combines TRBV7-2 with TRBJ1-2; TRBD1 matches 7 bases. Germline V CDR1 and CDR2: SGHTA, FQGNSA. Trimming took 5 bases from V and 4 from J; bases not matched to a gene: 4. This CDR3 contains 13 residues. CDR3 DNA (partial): TGTGCCAGCAGCAGGGGGCGTGGCTATGGC. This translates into CASSRGRGYG. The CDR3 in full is CASSRGRGYGYTF.

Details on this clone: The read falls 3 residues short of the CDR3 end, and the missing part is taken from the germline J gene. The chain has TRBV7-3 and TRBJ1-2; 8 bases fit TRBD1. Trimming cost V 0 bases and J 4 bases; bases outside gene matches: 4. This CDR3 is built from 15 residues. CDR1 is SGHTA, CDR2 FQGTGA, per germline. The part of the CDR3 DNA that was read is TGTGCCAGCAGCTTAACAGGGACAGGTCTCTATGGC. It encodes CASSLTGTGLYG. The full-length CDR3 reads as CASSLTGTGLYGYTF.

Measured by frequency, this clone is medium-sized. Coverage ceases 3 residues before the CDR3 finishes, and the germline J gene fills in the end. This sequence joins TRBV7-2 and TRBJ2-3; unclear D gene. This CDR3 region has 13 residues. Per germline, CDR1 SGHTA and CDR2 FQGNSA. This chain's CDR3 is CASSLNRMRTQYF. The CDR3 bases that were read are TGTGCCAGCAGCTTAAACCGAATGCGAACG. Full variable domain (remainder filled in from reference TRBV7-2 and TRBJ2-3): GAGVSQSPSNKVTEKGKDVELRCDPISGHTALYWYRQSLGQGLEFLIYFQGNSAPDKSGLPSDRFSAERTGGSVSTLTIQRTQQEDSAVYLCASSLNRMRTQYFGPGTRLTVL.

Here the CDR3 reads CASSPTSGGETQYF. Partial CDR3 DNA: TGTGCCAGTAGCCCGACTAGCGGGGGTGAGACC. The rearrangement joins TRBV19 to TRBJ2-5; 12 nucleotides line up with TRBD2. The read ends 3 residues shy of where the CDR3 ends; the end is completed using the germline J gene. CDR1 and CDR2 (germline): LNHDA, SQIVND (reference sequence). Germline trimming cut 6 bases from V and 5 bases from J; bases unmatched to any gene: 4. CDR3 length equals 14 residues.

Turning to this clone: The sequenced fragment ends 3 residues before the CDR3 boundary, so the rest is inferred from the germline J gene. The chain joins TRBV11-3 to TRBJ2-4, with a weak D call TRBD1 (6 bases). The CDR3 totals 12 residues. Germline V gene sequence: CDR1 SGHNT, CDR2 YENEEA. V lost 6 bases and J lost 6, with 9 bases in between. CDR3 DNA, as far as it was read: TGTGCCAGCAGTCGGGACACAAACATT. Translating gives CASSRDTNI. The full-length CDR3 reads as CASSRDTNIQYF.

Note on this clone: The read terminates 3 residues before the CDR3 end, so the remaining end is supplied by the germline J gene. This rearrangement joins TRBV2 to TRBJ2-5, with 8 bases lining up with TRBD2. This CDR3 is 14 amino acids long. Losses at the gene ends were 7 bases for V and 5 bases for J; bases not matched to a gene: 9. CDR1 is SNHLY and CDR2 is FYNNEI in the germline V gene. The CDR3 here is CASILAGPTETQYF. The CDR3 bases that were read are TGTGCCAGCATCCTAGCGGGCCCCACTGAGACC.

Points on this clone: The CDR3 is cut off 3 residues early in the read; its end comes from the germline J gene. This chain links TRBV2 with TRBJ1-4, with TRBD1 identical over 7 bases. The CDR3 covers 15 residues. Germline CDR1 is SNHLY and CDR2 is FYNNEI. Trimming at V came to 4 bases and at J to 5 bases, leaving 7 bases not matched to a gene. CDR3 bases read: TGTGCCAGCAGTGGTCGACAGGGAGGAAATGAAAAA. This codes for CASSGRQGGNEK. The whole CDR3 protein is CASSGRQGGNEKLFF.

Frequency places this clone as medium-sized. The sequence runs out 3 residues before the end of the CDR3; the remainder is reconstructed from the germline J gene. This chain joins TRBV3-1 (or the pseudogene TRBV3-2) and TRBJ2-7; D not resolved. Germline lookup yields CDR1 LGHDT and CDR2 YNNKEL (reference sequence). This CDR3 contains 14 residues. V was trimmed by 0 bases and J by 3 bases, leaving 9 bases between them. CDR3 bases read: TGTGCCAGCAGCCAAGATCTCAGAGGCTACGAG. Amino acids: CASSQDLRGYE. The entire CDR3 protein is CASSQDLRGYEQYF.